A selection of T cell receptor beta chains follows, all from one sample in a study of T-cell memory formation after mild COVID-19. TCRdb independently ran MiXCR on the 5' RACE reads; one entry per CDR3 protein. The table has roughly 410,000 distinct CDR3 sequences, roughly a quarter seen once. Source material: PBMCs or a T cell subset sorted from them (not recorded which). Every receptor here comes from an adult woman who had mild COVID-19 (a few samples of this study predate the infection). Cell type and time point are not known. The CDR3 runs from the conserved cysteine through the conserved F or W. The order of the fields is D gene, J gene, V gene, clone size, CDR3 protein, CDR3 DNA. A D gene is named only where the DNA matches it firmly. Clone size, where shown, is once, few, many, or a class for clones that have expanded.

>TRBD1|TRBJ1-1|TRBV12-3/TRBV12-4|few
CASREGTGAKNTEAFF
TGTGCCAGCAGAGAGGGGACAGGCGCAAAGAACACTGAAGCTTTCTTT
>TRBD2|TRBJ2-3|TRBV2|-
CARSLAVGGRDTQYF
TGTGCCAGATCACTAGCGGTCGGAGGTAGAGATACGCAGTATTTT
>TRBD1|TRBJ2-7|TRBV30|-
CAWDTGTGNYEQYF
TGTGCCTGGGATACCGGGACAGGAAACTACGAGCAGTACTTC
>-|TRBJ2-2|TRBV5-1|few
CASSLGKPNTGELFF
TGCGCCAGCAGCTTGGGCAAACCGAACACCGGGGAGCTGTTTTTT
>-|TRBJ2-2|TRBV4-1|once
CASSQGFRMPGELFF
TGCGCCAGCAGCCAAGGGTTCAGGATGCCCGGGGAGCTGTTTTTT
>-|TRBJ2-1|TRBV7-9|few
CASSLPRVGLSHNEQFF
TGTGCCAGCAGCCTCCCCCGAGTGGGCTTATCCCACAATGAGCAGTTCTTC
>-|TRBJ2-5|TRBV6-5|-
CASSSIRETQYF
TGTGCCAGCAGTTCCATTCGGGAGACCCAGTACTTC
>TRBD2|TRBJ2-7|TRBV6-5|many
CASSYPGLAGRYEQYF
TGTGCCAGCAGTTACCCCGGACTAGCGGGGCGGTACGAGCAGTACTTC
>-|TRBJ2-7|TRBV5-6|few
CASGRGQGEQYF
TGTGCCAGCGGAAGGGGCCAGGGCGAGCAGTACTTC
>-|TRBJ2-7|TRBV7-2|few
CASSSSGDTYEQYF
TGTGCCAGCAGCAGCTCGGGGGATACCTACGAGCAGTACTTC
>TRBD2|TRBJ2-6|TRBV3-1|-
CASSPRGGYWSGANVLTF
TGTGCCAGCAGCCCCCGGGGAGGGTATTGGTCTGGGGCCAACGTCCTGACTTTC
>-|TRBJ1-1|TRBV5-1|-
CASSPSEGRGTEAFF
TGCGCCAGCAGCCCCTCGGAAGGGCGGGGGACTGAAGCTTTCTTT
>-|TRBJ1-4|TRBV5-5|-
CASSRDLSRKLLNEKLFF
TGTGCCAGCAGCCGTGACCTGAGCAGGAAACTTCTTAATGAAAAACTGTTTTTT
>-|TRBJ2-7|TRBV5-1|few
CASSPTVGGDEQYF
TGCGCCAGCAGCCCGACAGTAGGTGGCGACGAGCAGTACTTC
>TRBD2|TRBJ2-7|TRBV5-1|few
CASSGGLADTPYEQYF
TGCGCCAGCAGCGGGGGACTAGCCGATACGCCCTACGAGCAGTACTTC
>-|TRBJ1-1|TRBV29-1|few
CSVQGPTEAFF
TGCAGCGTTCAGGGACCCACTGAAGCTTTCTTT
>-|TRBJ2-1|TRBV7-9|-
CASSLWIRGRTYNEQFF
TGTGCCAGCAGCTTATGGATCCGTGGACGAACCTACAATGAGCAGTTCTTC
>-|TRBJ1-1|TRBV15|-
CATSSSTRTEAFF
TGTGCCACCAGCAGTTCGACGCGCACTGAAGCTTTCTTT
>TRBD1|TRBJ2-1|TRBV12-3/TRBV12-4|few
CASIPDRGAYNEQFF
TGTGCCAGCATCCCAGACAGGGGTGCGTACAATGAGCAGTTCTTC
>-|TRBJ2-2|TRBV12-3/TRBV12-4|few
CASSPHWLAPNTGELFF
TGTGCCAGCAGTCCCCACTGGCTAGCGCCGAACACCGGGGAGCTGTTTTTT
>TRBD1|TRBJ1-2|TRBV29-1|few
CSVWTGTGGNYGYTF
TGCAGCGTGTGGACCGGGACAGGGGGGAACTATGGCTACACCTTC
>TRBD2|TRBJ2-5|TRBV4-1|few
CASSPPLRGGETQYF
TGCGCCAGCAGCCCCCCCCTGCGGGGGGGAGAGACCCAGTACTTC
>-|TRBJ2-3|TRBV12-3/TRBV12-4|-
CASSKGGIDTQYF
TGTGCCAGCAGCAAGGGAGGTATAGATACGCAGTATTTT
>TRBD2|TRBJ2-3|TRBV12-3/TRBV12-4|-
CASYSSGGSDTQYF
TGTGCCAGCTATTCTAGCGGGGGATCAGATACGCAGTATTTT
>TRBD1|TRBJ2-5|TRBV10-3|-
CAISESETGAETQYF
TGTGCCATCAGTGAGTCTGAGACAGGGGCAGAGACCCAGTACTTC
>-|TRBJ1-1|TRBV9|-
CASSVGPPGGGGIMNTEAFF
TGTGCCAGCAGCGTAGGCCCGCCCGGTGGTGGGGGGATAATGAACACTGAAGCTTTCTTT
>TRBD2|TRBJ2-7|TRBV19|-
CASGGTSGRPYEQYF
TGTGCCAGCGGAGGGACTAGCGGGAGACCCTACGAGCAGTACTTC
>-|TRBJ2-7|TRBV4-3|few
CASSQDLILARTRQYF
TGCGCCAGCAGCCAAGATCTTATATTAGCCCGCACGAGGCAGTACTTC
>-|TRBJ2-7|TRBV24-1|few
CATSQPRNWGSREYF
TGTGCCACCAGTCAACCTCGCAACTGGGGCAGCCGGGAGTACTTC